This T cell receptor (beta chain) was obtained from a study of blood T cell repertoires in COVID-19. About the research overall: COVID-19 samples, acute and convalescent, were from the United States, Italy and Spain. Sample material is recorded as cDNA or gDNA derived from T cells, B-cell-depleted T cells, or PBMCs.

With V trimmed by 7 bases and J by 3 bases, 11 bases remained unmatched. The CDR3 has 15 amino acids. Germline values: CDR1 MNHNY, CDR2 SVGAGI (reference sequence). Assay: immunoSEQ multiplex PCR; the TCRdb copy retains only in-frame clones and omits some. The data contain about 140,000 clones, roughly 80% of them seen just once; the ten biggest clones take up about 15%. The receptor was derived from a man aged 45 to 65 with acute or convalescent COVID-19. Sequenced material: peripheral blood. The chain links TRBV6-6 to TRBJ2-7; 8 positions agree with TRBD2. The CDR3 DNA is TGTGCCAGCACCTCGCGGGGGGTTAACCTCTACGAGCAGTACGTC. It encodes CASTSRGVNLYEQYV.